These 25 T cell receptor beta chains share one sample of origin, sequenced in a study of response to subunit inactivated influenza vaccine. TCRdb re-derived calls from the RT-PCR reads in MiXCR, one entry per CDR3 protein. The sample holds approximately 570,000 distinct CDR3 sequences, 7.5% to 8.5% seen once. The sample was PBMCs from blood, taken 23 to 25 months after vaccination. Every receptor here comes from a man between 45 and 75 years old who received an inactivated influenza vaccine.

This clonotype was observed many times. A junction boundary mismatches the germline segment, possibly from a read error. This chain links TRBV7-7 with TRBJ2-2, with 8 bases aligning to TRBD2. Germline V lookup: CDR1 SSHAT, CDR2 FNYEAQ (reference sequence). The CDR3 covers 20 residues. Here the CDR3 DNA reads TGTGCTAGCAGCTTAGCCTCACCGGGACTAGGGATCGAAAACACCGGGGAGCTGTTTTTT. It encodes CASSLASPGLGIENTGELFF.

This clonotype was seen a few times. The chain recombines TRBV4-3 with TRBJ1-2; D remains ambiguous. CDR1 and CDR2 from the germline V gene are LGHNA and YSLEER. CDR3 length: 15 residues. V gave up 1 base and J gave up 4 bases, with 13 bases separating them. In nucleotides, the CDR3 is TGCGCCAGCAGCCAAGGACCATCAGCCTCCTATGGCTACACCTTC. This translates into CASSQGPSASYGYTF.

The table lists this clonotype with many counts. The J gene is TRBJ2-7, the V gene TRBV5-1, with D perhaps matching TRBD2 (5 bases). V shed 1 base and J shed 4 bases, with 6 bases lying between them. The germline V gene has CDR1 SGHRS and CDR2 YFSETQ. The length of the CDR3 is 12 residues. CDR3 protein: CASSLREYEQYF. In nucleotides, the CDR3 is TGCGCCAGCAGCTTGCGGGAATACGAGCAGTACTTC.

The chain carries TRBV5-1 and TRBJ2-2; D is possibly TRBD1 or TRBD2 (6 bases each). Germline CDR1 reads SGHRS; CDR2 reads YFSETQ. The CDR3 covers 15 residues. The germline V and J ends were trimmed by 4 bases and 6 bases, with 16 bases remaining between them. CDR3 nucleotides: TGCGCCAGCAGCCCCGACGGGGGCTCTCCCGGGGAGCTGTTTTTT. Its protein is CASSPDGGSPGELFF.

In its sample, this clonotype was seen many times. A junction end diverges from the germline sequence, so it may reflect a read error. The chain employs TRBV7-2 and TRBJ2-3; TRBD2 matches 15 bases. Germline V gives CDR1 SGHTA, CDR2 FQGNSA. The CDR3 extends over 16 amino acids. Here the CDR3 DNA reads TGTGCCAGCAGCGTAGCACCGGGACTAGCGGGAGGTCTCCCGTATTTT. Encoded protein: CASSVAPGLAGGLPYF.

J is TRBJ2-7 and V is TRBV6-2 or TRBV6-3; TRBD1 matches at 8 bases. The CDR3 runs 16 residues. Per the germline V gene, CDR1 is MNHEY and CDR2 is SVGEGT. V trimming: 1 base; J trimming: 4 bases; junction bases outside the gene matches: 9. The CDR3 sequence is CASSYYKGQGTYEQYF. In DNA form, the CDR3 reads TGTGCCAGCAGTTACTACAAAGGACAGGGAACTTACGAGCAGTACTTC.

The CDR3 coding sequence is TGTGCCACCAGCAGAGACGGGGGGCTAGGAATTCAGTACTTC. Translation gives CATSRDGGLGIQYF. The V gene is TRBV15, the J gene TRBJ2-4; weak D call: TRBD2 (7 bases). The CDR3 contains 14 residues. Germline V gene data show CDR1 as LNHNV and CDR2 as YYDKDF (reference sequence). The V gene lost 0 bases and the J gene lost 10 bases, with 13 bases spanning the gap.

This clonotype was picked up a small number of times. This rearrangement joins TRBV12-3 or TRBV12-4 to TRBJ2-6, with D hard to call. The CDR3 covers 13 residues. V dropped 6 bases and J dropped 4 bases, with 7 bases sitting between them. CDR3 DNA: TGTGCCAGCAGAACTGTGGGGGCCAACGTCCTGACTTTC. Its protein is CASRTVGANVLTF.

In this sample, this clonotype turned up many times. A read error may produce the germline difference seen at one junction end. J is TRBJ1-5 and V is TRBV12-3 or TRBV12-4; TRBD1 is a possible D gene (5 bases). The length of the CDR3 is 15 residues. In nucleotides, the CDR3 is TGCGCCAGCAGCTTGAGCGGGGGGAGCAATCAGCCCCAGCATTTT. Translating gives CASSLSGGSNQPQHF.

The sample holds a few counts of this clonotype. The J gene is TRBJ2-3, the V gene TRBV7-2, with no clear D. Germline assignment: CDR1 SGHTA and CDR2 FQGNSA. The CDR3 is made up of 15 amino acids. The ends were cut back, 3 bases at V and 6 bases at J, with 16 bases in the middle. CDR3 in DNA: TGTGCCAGCAGCTTCTATGCCTCCGGGTCGGATACGCAGTATTTT. Translation: CASSFYASGSDTQYF.

This clonotype has just a few counts. The genes are TRBV11-2 and TRBJ2-1; 7 nucleotides match TRBD2. Germline values: CDR1 SGHAT, CDR2 FQNNGV. The length of the CDR3 is 15 residues. With V trimmed by 5 bases and J by 8 bases, 12 bases remained unmatched. CDR3 sequence (DNA): TGTGCCAGCAGCCGCATAGTGGGAGGGCGGGATGAGCAGTTCTTC. It yields the protein CASSRIVGGRDEQFF.

This chain uses TRBV20-1 with TRBJ2-3; no firm D call. V lost 6 bases and J lost 1, with 14 bases in between. Germline CDR1 DFQATT, CDR2 SNEGSKA (reference sequence). The CDR3 consists of 14 residues. The CDR3 region is CSAPFGGGTDTQYF. In DNA form, the CDR3 reads TGCAGTGCCCCCTTCGGCGGCGGCACAGATACGCAGTATTTT.

This clonotype was picked up a small number of times. V and J are TRBV3-1 and TRBJ2-1; 14 bases map to TRBD2. This CDR3 region has 18 residues. Germline assignment: CDR1 LGHDT and CDR2 YNNKEL (reference sequence). The V gene end was trimmed by 4 bases and the J gene end by 9 bases; junction bases not matched to a gene: 14. CDR3 nucleotide sequence: TGTGCCAGCAGCCCGGGACTAGCGGGAGCACGGTTACGGTCTGAGCAGTTCTTC. Residues: CASSPGLAGARLRSEQFF.

This chain joins TRBV28 and TRBJ1-5, with a possible D match to TRBD1 (5 bases). The CDR3 runs to 14 residues. Germline V gene lookup returns CDR1 MDHEN and CDR2 SYDVKM. Trimming pared 6 bases from V and 3 bases from J, leaving 12 bases between. CDR3 DNA: TGTGCCAGCAGGAACCGGGACCACAATCAGCCCCAGCATTTT. Its translation is CASRNRDHNQPQHF.

The rearrangement joins TRBV5-6 to TRBJ2-3; no firm D call. V was cut by 3 bases and J by 0 bases, with 8 bases left in between. CDR1 is SGHDT, CDR2 YYEEEE, per germline. The CDR3 is made up of 14 amino acids. CDR3 protein: CASSSLDSTDTQYF. The CDR3 DNA is TGTGCCAGCAGCTCGCTCGATAGCACAGATACGCAGTATTTT.

This clonotype occurred many times. The gene calls are TRBV5-1 and TRBJ1-2; a weak D match, TRBD1 (5 bases). Trimming stripped 4 bases from V and 7 bases from J, with 17 bases between. The CDR3 totals 14 residues. The germline V gene has CDR1 SGHRS and CDR2 YFSETQ. CDR3 loop: CASSGPGTSTGYTF. The CDR3 nucleotides read TGCGCCAGCAGCGGGCCCGGGACTTCCACTGGCTACACCTTC.

This chain links TRBV20-1 with TRBJ1-5; D is uncertain. There are 15 residues in the CDR3. V shed 2 bases and J shed 8 bases, with 19 bases lying between them. CDR1 is DFQATT and CDR2 is SNEGSKA in the germline V gene (reference sequence). The CDR3 region is CSARPLDGLIKPQHF. CDR3 bases: TGCAGTGCTAGACCCCTTGACGGATTAATCAAGCCCCAGCATTTT.

This clonotype has at least ten counts. The genes are TRBV7-2 and TRBJ2-1, with TRBD2 identical over 7 bases. The length of the CDR3 is 14 residues. From germline, CDR1 is SGHTA and CDR2 FQGNSA. V was pared by 1 base and J by 9 bases, with 6 bases of the junction left unmatched. The DNA for the CDR3 is TGTGCCAGCAGCTTAGACCCTAGCGGATTTGAGCAGTTCTTC. This codes for CASSLDPSGFEQFF. The full variable domain, with the rest looked up from reference TRBV7-2 and TRBJ2-1, is GAGVSQSPSNKVTEKGKDVELRCDPISGHTALYWYRQSLGQGLEFLIYFQGNSAPDKSGLPSDRFSAERTGGSVSTLTIQRTQQEDSAVYLCASSLDPSGFEQFFGPGTRLTVL.

V is TRBV20-1 and J is TRBJ1-6, with 7 bases matching TRBD1. In germline, CDR1 is DFQATT, CDR2 SNEGSKA (reference sequence). J was trimmed by 3 bases and V by 4 bases; bases with no gene match: 9. The CDR3 length is 16 residues. The CDR3, as DNA: TGCAGTGCTATCCTAGGGGGCGCAAGCTATAATTCACCCCTCCACTTT. Protein sequence: CSAILGGASYNSPLHF.

This clonotype was observed many times. The rearrangement links TRBV20-1 to TRBJ2-1; 13 bases line up with TRBD2. This CDR3 contains 15 residues. The V gene's germline CDR1 is DFQATT and CDR2 SNEGSKA (reference sequence). V gave up 4 bases and J gave up 7 bases; unmatched junction bases: 7. The CDR3 spells CSANPGTSGINEQFF. As DNA, the CDR3 is TGCAGTGCTAATCCCGGGACTAGCGGGATTAATGAGCAGTTCTTC.

The J gene is TRBJ2-2, the V gene TRBV6-2 or TRBV6-3, with D perhaps matching TRBD2 (6 bases). The CDR3 is made up of 17 amino acids. Trimming stripped 1 base from V and 0 bases from J, with 12 bases between. CDR1 is MNHEY, CDR2 SVGEGT, per germline. CDR3 sequence: CASSYWRASANTGELFF. CDR3 nucleotides: TGTGCCAGCAGTTACTGGAGGGCTAGCGCGAACACCGGGGAGCTGTTTTTT.

This clonotype was recorded a few times. The chain couples TRBV20-1 to TRBJ2-2, with 7 bases lining up with TRBD2. Germline lookup yields CDR1 DFQATT and CDR2 SNEGSKA (reference sequence). This CDR3 is 16 amino acids long. The V and J ends lost 6 bases and 3 bases, in that order; junction bases with no gene match: 13. As DNA, the CDR3 is TGCAGTGCGTGGGAGGGACGTCGGGGGGACACCGGGGAGCTGTTTTTT. Its translation: CSAWEGRRGDTGELFF.

This chain connects TRBV20-1 to TRBJ2-7; weak D call: TRBD1 (5 bases). Germline CDR1 reads DFQATT; CDR2 reads SNEGSKA (reference sequence). The CDR3 has 14 amino acids. V lost 4 bases and J 1 base, leaving 14 bases between the germline ends. As DNA, the CDR3 is TGCAGTGCTACCCAAAAGAGACAGTCCTACGAGCAGTACTTC. Its translation: CSATQKRQSYEQYF.

This clonotype was observed many times. The V gene is TRBV28, the J gene TRBJ2-7, with TRBD1 matching 8 bases. The germline V gene encodes CDR1 MDHEN and CDR2 SYDVKM. The CDR3 totals 14 residues. V was clipped by 3 bases and J by 7 bases; unmatched bases: 8. CDR3 coding DNA: TGTGCCAGCAGTTTGGACAGGGCGATGAGAGAGCAGTACTTC. Amino acids: CASSLDRAMREQYF.

The chain employs TRBV20-1 and TRBJ1-4; tentative D call: TRBD1 (5 bases). V was cut by 5 bases and J by 8 bases, with 24 bases left in between. CDR3 length equals 16 residues. CDR1 is DFQATT, CDR2 SNEGSKA, per germline (reference sequence). CDR3 nucleotides: TGCAGTGCTTTCGGATCCGGACGGGGCCTTGAAGAAAAACTGTTTTTT. This translates into CSAFGSGRGLEEKLFF.